Shown below are 16 T cell receptor beta chains from a single sample sequenced in a study of T-cell reconstitution after alpha-beta-depleted transplantation in children. For TCRbeta, the library was prepared with unique molecular identifiers. TCRdb redid the calling of the PCR reads with MiXCR, one entry per CDR3 protein. The repertoire holds about 640,000 distinct CDR3 sequences, with around a sixth as singletons. Sample: PBMCs from the stem cell graft donor, taken from the stem cell graft. The origin of the receptors is a human donor who donated a stem cell graft to a child with acute myeloid leukemia.

This clonotype was seen repeatedly, ten times or more. This CDR3 reads CASAHAYNEQFF. CDR3 bases: TGTGCTAGTGCACACGCCTACAATGAGCAGTTCTTC. The chain couples TRBV12-5 to TRBJ2-1, with unresolved D. Germline values: CDR1 LGHNT, CDR2 FRNRAP. Trimming removed 7 bases from V and 2 bases from J, with 6 bases in between. This CDR3 spans 12 amino acids. The variable domain in full, with the rest retrieved from reference TRBV12-5 and TRBJ2-1, is DARVTQTPRHKVTEMGQEVTMRCQPILGHNTVFWYRQTMMQGLELLAYFRNRAPLDDSGMPKDRFSAEMPDATLATLKIQPSEPRDSAVYFCASAHAYNEQFFGPGTRLTVL.

This clonotype was recorded a few times. The chain couples TRBV5-6 to TRBJ1-1; the match to TRBD1 covers 9 bases. Germline trimming cut 2 bases from V and 4 bases from J; bases unmatched to any gene: 6. This CDR3 region has 15 residues. Per the germline V gene, CDR1 is SGHDT and CDR2 is YYEEEE. CDR3: CASSFLTGGVTEAFF. Here the CDR3 DNA reads TGTGCCAGCAGCTTTCTGACAGGGGGGGTCACTGAAGCTTTCTTT.

This clonotype was seen only a few times. The chain is built from TRBV7-2 and TRBJ1-5, with 7 nucleotides matching TRBD1. With 2 bases clipped from V and 7 bases from J, the junction kept 8 bases outside the gene matches. Germline V gene data show CDR1 as SGHTA and CDR2 as FQGNSA. The CDR3 sequence is 15 residues long. Written as DNA, the CDR3 is TGTGCCAGCAGCTTACGGGCAGGGGGGGCCCAGCCCCAGCATTTT. Its protein product is CASSLRAGGAQPQHF.

This chain links TRBV7-9 with TRBJ1-1; D not certain. Trimming took off 5 bases at V and 4 bases at J, with 11 bases between the two ends. CDR3 size: 13 residues. Per germline, CDR1 SEHNR and CDR2 FQNEAQ (reference sequence). The CDR3 bases are TGTGCCAGCAGCCCCCCCGAGACCACTGAAGCTTTCTTT. The encoded protein is CASSPPETTEAFF. Supplemented by reference TRBV7-9 and TRBJ1-1, the full variable domain reads DTGVSQNPRHKITKRGQNVTFRCDPISEHNRLYWYRQTLGQGPEFLTYFQNEAQLEKSRLLSDRFSAERPKGSFSTLEIQRTEQGDSAMYLCASSPPETTEAFFGQGTRLTVV.

In its sample, this clonotype was seen a few times. V and J are TRBV12-3 or TRBV12-4 and TRBJ2-4; 7 bases agree with TRBD1. The CDR3 covers 13 residues. The V gene end was trimmed by 5 bases and the J gene end by 7 bases; junction bases not matched to a gene: 5. The CDR3 bases are TGTGCCAGCAGTATTACAGGGGTGAACATTCAGTACTTC. Translated: CASSITGVNIQYF.

This clonotype has a count of ten or more. This chain connects TRBV20-1 to TRBJ1-2; D may be TRBD1 (6 bases). Germline lookup yields CDR1 DFQATT and CDR2 SNEGSKA (reference sequence). Trimming shortened V by 6 bases and J by 2 bases, and 16 bases separated the two germline ends. The CDR3 is 14 residues long. The CDR3 protein is CSAIGGASNYGYTF. CDR3 nucleotide sequence: TGCAGTGCCATAGGGGGGGCGTCGAACTATGGCTACACCTTC.

The V gene is TRBV3-1, the J gene TRBJ2-1; 7 bases line up with TRBD2. Germline V gives CDR1 LGHDT, CDR2 YNNKEL (reference sequence). CDR3 length: 16 residues. Trimming at V came to 1 base and at J to 6 bases, leaving 9 bases not matched to a gene. The CDR3 DNA is TGTGCCAGCAGCCAAGGGGGATCGGGGGGTTTCAATGAGCAGTTCTTC. This gives the protein CASSQGGSGGFNEQFF.

The genes are TRBV20-1 and TRBJ2-3; 9 positions match TRBD1. The CDR3 contains 14 residues. Germline assignment: CDR1 DFQATT and CDR2 SNEGSKA (reference sequence). V lost 5 bases to trimming and J lost 3 bases; unmatched junction nucleotides: 6. CDR3 DNA: TGCAGTGCTGAACAGGGGGCGGCGACAGATACGCAGTATTTT. It translates to CSAEQGAATDTQYF.

V gene TRBV5-5 combines with J gene TRBJ1-2; D is unresolved. Germline V gene lookup returns CDR1 SGHKS and CDR2 YYEKEE (reference sequence). The CDR3 is 11 residues long. Trimming pared 6 bases from V and 8 bases from J, leaving 11 bases between. The CDR3 nucleotides read TGTGCCAGCAAATCCACCGCCGGCTACACCTTC. Its translation: CASKSTAGYTF.

This clonotype was found many times. The genes are TRBV20-1 and TRBJ2-2; weak D call: TRBD2 (7 bases). Trimming removed 3 bases from V and 6 bases from J, with 14 bases in between. The CDR3 length is 14 residues. Germline V gene data show CDR1 as DFQATT and CDR2 as SNEGSKA (reference sequence). DNA of the CDR3: TGCAGTGCTAGTAGAGGGGGGGCGGCCGGGGAGCTGTTTTTT. Its translation: CSASRGGAAGELFF.

The table lists this clonotype with a few counts. V is TRBV29-1 and J is TRBJ2-2; 9 bases are shared with TRBD1. V was pared by 5 bases and J by 1 base, with 5 bases of the junction left unmatched. Per the germline V gene, CDR1 is SQVTM and CDR2 is ANQGSEA. CDR3 length equals 15 residues. The CDR3 DNA follows: TGCAGCGTTCGGGACAGGGTAATGAACACCGGGGAGCTGTTTTTT. The encoded protein is CSVRDRVMNTGELFF.

This chain links TRBV13 with TRBJ2-5, with 8 bases identical to TRBD2. The V gene end was trimmed by 5 bases and the J gene end by 3 bases; junction bases not matched to a gene: 8. The germline gives CDR1 PRHDT, CDR2 FYEKMQ (reference sequence). This CDR3 has 15 residues. CDR3 coding DNA: TGTGCCAGCAGCCCTGGACTAGCAAAAGAAGAGACCCAGTACTTC. It encodes CASSPGLAKEETQYF.

Details on this clonotype: A read error is possible here, since a much larger clone lies one base away. The rearrangement uses TRBV20-1 and TRBJ2-3; no firm D call. V dropped 6 bases and J dropped 2 bases, with 15 bases sitting between them. The germline gives CDR1 DFQATT, CDR2 SNEGSKA (reference sequence). The CDR3 runs 14 residues. The CDR3 sequence: CSAVSELITDTQYF. CDR3 DNA: TGCAGTGCAGTATCTGAGTTAATCACAGATACGCAGTATTTT.

J is TRBJ2-1 and V is TRBV7-2; 8 bases align to TRBD2. This CDR3 has 16 residues. Germline values: CDR1 SGHTA, CDR2 FQGNSA. V lost 1 base to trimming and J lost 6 bases; unmatched junction nucleotides: 8. In DNA, the CDR3 is TGTGCCAGCAGCTTAGAAGCGGGGGCCCTCCGCAATGAGCAGTTCTTC. As protein: CASSLEAGALRNEQFF.

The V gene is TRBV30, the J gene TRBJ1-2; D might be TRBD1 (5 bases). Trimming cost V 5 bases and J 2 bases, with 12 bases left between them. CDR1 is GTSNPN and CDR2 is SVGIG in the germline V gene (reference sequence). The CDR3 runs 13 residues. Here the CDR3 DNA reads TGTGCCTGGGTTCCGGGACTCAACTATGGCTACACCTTC. It encodes CAWVPGLNYGYTF.

This clonotype was seen a few times. Given a much more abundant clone one base away, this may be a read error. The chain has TRBV7-9 and TRBJ1-1; D is unresolved. V lost 4 bases and J lost 1, with 7 bases in between. The CDR3 spans 13 residues. Germline-derived CDR1 and CDR2 are SEHNR and FQNEAQ (reference sequence). The CDR3 nucleotides are TGTGCCAGCAGCTCCCACGGGAACACTGAAGCTTTCTTT. As protein: CASSSHGNTEAFF.